These 14 T cell receptor beta chains share one sample of origin, sequenced in a study of CXCR3-negative and CXCR3-positive naive CD8 T cells. Study results and limitations: CXCR3-positive naive cells had more hydrophobic TRB CDR3s than CXCR3-negative naive cells.

Each TRB cDNA library was prepared by 5' RACE (with UMI labels). Reprocessing the 5' RACE reads, TCRdb reports a single entry for every CDR3 protein and omits DNA. Its clone listing holds approximately 140,000 distinct CDR3 sequences. For these TCRs, the target antigens are not known. The sample taken for sequencing was naive CXCR3+ CD8+ T cells from blood. Subset given: CD45RO-CCR7+CD27+CD95- naive CD8+ T cells expressing CXCR3 (TNR3+). The receptors shown here come from a human donor in good health. Some clones in this sample may be carry-over from other donors' samples.

This chain joins TRBV29-1 and TRBJ2-5; TCRdb names TRBD1, which stays unverified in the absence of DNA. The CDR3 has 14 residues. Germline CDR1 reads SQVTM; CDR2 reads ANQGSEA. The CDR3 sequence: CSVERPGHEETQYF.

The chain has TRBV7-2 and TRBJ1-1; without DNA, the TCRdb call of TRBD1 cannot be checked. CDR1 and CDR2 (germline): SGHTA, FQGNSA. The CDR3 spans 14 residues. CDR3 sequence: CASSPSTGWTEAFF.

The chain couples TRBV5-1 to TRBJ2-2; TCRdb outputs TRBD2, but without DNA this stays unchecked. CDR3 length equals 14 residues. Germline-derived CDR1 and CDR2 are SGHRS and YFSETQ. The chain's CDR3 is CASSLSREDGELFF.

The chain is built from TRBV4-3 and TRBJ2-1; TCRdb designates TRBD2, a call that cannot be tested without DNA. CDR1 and CDR2 from the germline V gene are LGHNA and YSLEER. There are 16 residues in the CDR3. This CDR3 reads CASSQGPSGGVNEQFF.

The V gene is TRBV6-5, the J gene TRBJ2-5; TCRdb's D call, TRBD2, is unchecked because there is no DNA. Germline V gene sequence: CDR1 MNHEY, CDR2 SVGAGI. This CDR3 has 15 amino acids. The chain's CDR3 is CASRPPGGGAETQYF.

CDR3 residues: CSVITRGSYEQYF. The chain links TRBV29-1 to TRBJ2-7. Germline CDR1 SQVTM, CDR2 ANQGSEA. The CDR3 length is 13 residues.

The CDR3 reads CASSQDRARRGSSYEQYF. The V gene is TRBV14, the J gene TRBJ2-7; lacking DNA, the TRBD2 call made by TCRdb goes unchecked. Germline loops: CDR1 SGHDN, CDR2 FVKESK. The CDR3 runs to 18 residues.

V usage is TRBV10-3 and J usage is TRBJ2-7; with no DNA, the TCRdb D assignment of TRBD1 cannot be verified. This CDR3 region has 12 residues. The germline CDR1 and CDR2 sequences are ENHRY and SYGVKD. The CDR3 sequence is CAISDGGYEQYF.

V usage is TRBV27 and J usage is TRBJ2-1. The germline CDR1 and CDR2 sequences are MNHEY and SMNVEV (reference sequence). This CDR3 region has 13 residues. This chain's CDR3 is CASSPSNMGFEFF.

V gene TRBV28 combines with J gene TRBJ2-7; TCRdb picks TRBD2, but there is no DNA to check that call. The germline CDR1 and CDR2 sequences are MDHEN and SYDVKM. The CDR3 is made up of 14 amino acids. The CDR3 protein is CASSPPRELGEQYF.

The V and J genes are TRBV7-9 and TRBJ2-1; TCRdb outputs TRBD1, but without DNA this stays unchecked. Germline V gene data show CDR1 as SEHNR and CDR2 as FQNEAQ (reference sequence). The CDR3 has 16 residues. CDR3 in amino acids: CASSFPGGRNYNEQFF.

The chain employs TRBV20-1 and TRBJ1-1; TCRdb calls TRBD1, which cannot be checked without DNA. The germline gives CDR1 DFQATT, CDR2 SNEGSKA (reference sequence). The CDR3 runs 14 residues. CDR3 amino acids: CSARDSGTGTEAFF.

The rearrangement joins TRBV29-1 to TRBJ1-2; TCRdb lists TRBD1, though no DNA is available to test this call. CDR3 length: 12 amino acids. In germline, CDR1 is SQVTM, CDR2 ANQGSEA. This chain's CDR3 is CSALTQDGGYTF.

This chain joins TRBV7-9 and TRBJ2-1; TCRdb lists TRBD2, though no DNA is available to test this call. This CDR3 contains 13 residues. The germline V gene encodes CDR1 SEHNR and CDR2 FQNEAQ (reference sequence). The CDR3: CASSPSASYEQFF.